This T cell receptor beta chain was sequenced for a study of shared clonotypes between healthy human individuals. Only in-frame clones appear in the TCRdb table, and some are missing; sequencing was by immunoSEQ multiplex PCR. The sample includes more than 2 million clones, approximately 96% of them seen just once. Trimming left V 4 bases short and J 0 bases short, with 6 bases between. CDR1 is GTSNPN, CDR2 SVGIG, per germline (reference sequence). The CDR3 consists of 12 residues. The sequence was obtained from a man aged 18 to 29 in good health. The sequenced sample consisted of naive CD4+ T cells sorted from blood. Documented subset: CD45RA+ positively selected. The chain recombines TRBV30 with TRBJ1-1; a weak D match, TRBD1 (5 bases). CDR3 coding DNA: TGTGCCTGGACAGGGATGAACACTGAAGCTTTCTTT. Translation gives CAWTGMNTEAFF.